The clone carrying this T cell receptor (beta chain) was recorded at least ten times. Its antigen remains unknown. The sample belongs to a study of T cells in Graves' hyperthyroidism and ophthalmopathy. Study-level results: Using 13 V-J features, a model discriminated ophthalmopathy from stable hyperthyroidism.

The source material, RNA transcripts, was used to amplify TCR beta CDR3 regions. The primer set for the first-round RT-PCR of the TCR CDR3 was HTBI. TCRdb analysed the multiplex PCR reads with MiXCR anew, one entry per CDR3 protein. The sample has hundreds of thousands of distinct CDR3 sequences; 13% to 15% are singletons. Sequenced: blood. The receptor comes from a woman aged 18-30 years with Graves' hyperthyroidism.

The CDR3 loop reads CASSLTPQGLYSNQPQHF. The CDR3 bases are TGTGCCAGCAGCTTAACTCCGCAGGGACTGTATAGCAATCAGCCCCAGCATTTT. The V gene is TRBV7-8, the J gene TRBJ1-5, with TRBD1 as a possible D gene (5 bases). This CDR3 contains 18 residues. Between the trimmed V and J ends, which lost 2 bases and 0 bases, there was a span of 17 bases. Germline assignment: CDR1 SGHVS and CDR2 FQNEAQ. The full variable domain, with the rest looked up from reference TRBV7-8 and TRBJ1-5, is GAGVSQSPRYKVAKRGQDVALRCDPISGHVSLFWYQQALGQGPEFLTYFQNEAQLDKSGLPSDRFFAERPEGSVSTLKIQRTQQEDSAVYLCASSLTPQGLYSNQPQHFGDGTRLSIL.